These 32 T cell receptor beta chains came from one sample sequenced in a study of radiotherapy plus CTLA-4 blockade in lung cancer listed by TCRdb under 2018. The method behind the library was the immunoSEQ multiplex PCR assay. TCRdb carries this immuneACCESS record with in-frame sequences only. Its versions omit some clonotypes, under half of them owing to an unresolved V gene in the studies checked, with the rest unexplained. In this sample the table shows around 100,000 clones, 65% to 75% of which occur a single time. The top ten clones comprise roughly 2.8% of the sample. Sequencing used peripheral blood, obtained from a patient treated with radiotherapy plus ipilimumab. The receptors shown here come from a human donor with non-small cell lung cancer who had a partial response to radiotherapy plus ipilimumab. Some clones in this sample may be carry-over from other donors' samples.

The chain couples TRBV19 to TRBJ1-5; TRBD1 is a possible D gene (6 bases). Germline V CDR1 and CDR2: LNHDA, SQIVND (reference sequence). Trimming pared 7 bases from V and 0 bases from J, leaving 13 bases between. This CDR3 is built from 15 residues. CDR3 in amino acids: CASKNDRSSNQPQHF. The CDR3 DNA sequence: TGTGCCAGTAAAAACGACAGGAGTAGCAATCAGCCCCAGCATTTT.

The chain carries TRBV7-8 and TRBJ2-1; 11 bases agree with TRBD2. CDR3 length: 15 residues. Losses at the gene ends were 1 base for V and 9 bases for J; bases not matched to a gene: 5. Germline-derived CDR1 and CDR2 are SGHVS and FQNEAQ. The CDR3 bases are TGTGCCAGCAGCTTAGTACTAGCGGGAGCGGGTGAGCAGTTCTTC. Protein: CASSLVLAGAGEQFF.

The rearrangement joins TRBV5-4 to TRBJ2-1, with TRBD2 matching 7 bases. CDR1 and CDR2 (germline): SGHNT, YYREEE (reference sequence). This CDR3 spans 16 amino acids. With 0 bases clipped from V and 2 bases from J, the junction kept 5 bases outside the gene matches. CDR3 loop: CASSLAPSGPYNEQFF. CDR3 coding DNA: TGTGCCAGCAGCTTGGCCCCTAGCGGACCCTACAATGAGCAGTTCTTC.

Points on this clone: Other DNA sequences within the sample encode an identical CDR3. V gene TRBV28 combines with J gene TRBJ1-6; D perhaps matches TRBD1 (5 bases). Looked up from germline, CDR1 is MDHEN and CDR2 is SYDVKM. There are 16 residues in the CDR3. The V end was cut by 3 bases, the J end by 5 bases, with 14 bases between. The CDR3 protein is CASSLMGGRDNSPLHF. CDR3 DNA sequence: TGTGCCAGCAGTTTGATGGGGGGACGGGATAATTCACCCCTCCACTTT. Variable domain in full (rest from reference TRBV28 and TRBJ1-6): DVKVTQSSRYLVKRTGEKVFLECVQDMDHENMFWYRQDPGLGLRLIYFSYDVKMKEKGDIPEGYSVSREKKERFSLILESASTNQTSMYLCASSLMGGRDNSPLHFGNGTRLTVT.

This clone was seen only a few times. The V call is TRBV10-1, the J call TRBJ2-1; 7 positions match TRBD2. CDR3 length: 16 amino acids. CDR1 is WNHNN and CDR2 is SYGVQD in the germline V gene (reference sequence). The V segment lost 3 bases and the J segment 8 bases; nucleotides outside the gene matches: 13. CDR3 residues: CASSEMAGAPNDEQFF. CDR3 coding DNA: TGCGCCAGCAGTGAAATGGCGGGAGCTCCAAACGATGAGCAGTTCTTC.

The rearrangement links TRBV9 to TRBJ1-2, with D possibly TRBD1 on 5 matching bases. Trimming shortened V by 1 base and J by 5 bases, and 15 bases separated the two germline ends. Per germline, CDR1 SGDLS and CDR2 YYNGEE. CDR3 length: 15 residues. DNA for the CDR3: TGTGCCAGCAGCGTATCGGTGGGGGGACGGTATGGCTACACCTTC. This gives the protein CASSVSVGGRYGYTF.

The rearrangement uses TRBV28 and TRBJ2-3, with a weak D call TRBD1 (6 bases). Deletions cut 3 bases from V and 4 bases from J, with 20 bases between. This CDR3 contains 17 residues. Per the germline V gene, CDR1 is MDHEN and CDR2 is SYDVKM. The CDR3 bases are TGTGCCAGCAGTTTCCGATTTACAGGGAGTTGGGCAGATACGCAGTATTTT. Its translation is CASSFRFTGSWADTQYF.

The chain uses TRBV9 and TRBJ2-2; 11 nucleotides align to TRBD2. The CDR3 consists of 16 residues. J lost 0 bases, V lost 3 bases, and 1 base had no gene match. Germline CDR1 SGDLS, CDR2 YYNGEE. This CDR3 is CASSELAGANTGELFF. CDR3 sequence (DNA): TGTGCCAGCAGCGAACTAGCGGGGGCGAACACCGGGGAGCTGTTTTTT.

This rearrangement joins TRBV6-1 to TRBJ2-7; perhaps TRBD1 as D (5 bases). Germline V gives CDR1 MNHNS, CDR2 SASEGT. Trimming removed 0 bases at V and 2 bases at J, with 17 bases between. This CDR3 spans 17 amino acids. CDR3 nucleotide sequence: TGTGCCAGCAGTGAAGCTCGACAGACGAATATAGCCTACGAGCAGTACTTC. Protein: CASSEARQTNIAYEQYF.

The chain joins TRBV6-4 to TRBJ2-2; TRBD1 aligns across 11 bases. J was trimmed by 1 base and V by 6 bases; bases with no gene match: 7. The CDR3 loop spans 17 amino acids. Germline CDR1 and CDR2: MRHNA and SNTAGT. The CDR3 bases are TGTGCCAGCAGCCCCGAGGGGACAGGGGGGAACACCGGGGAGCTGTTTTTT. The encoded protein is CASSPEGTGGNTGELFF.

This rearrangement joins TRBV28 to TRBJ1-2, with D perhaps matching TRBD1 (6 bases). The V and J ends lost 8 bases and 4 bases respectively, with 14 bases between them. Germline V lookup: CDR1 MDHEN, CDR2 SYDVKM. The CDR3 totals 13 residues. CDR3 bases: TGTGCCAGCTCTACGGGGGGCAGCTATGGCTACACCTTC. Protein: CASSTGGSYGYTF.

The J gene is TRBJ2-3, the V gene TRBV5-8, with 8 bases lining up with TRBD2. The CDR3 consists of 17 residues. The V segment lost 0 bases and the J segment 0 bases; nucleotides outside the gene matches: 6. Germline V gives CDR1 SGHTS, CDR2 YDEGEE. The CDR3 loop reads CASSLVGLAGSTDTQYF. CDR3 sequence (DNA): TGTGCCAGCAGCTTGGTTGGACTAGCTGGAAGCACAGATACGCAGTATTTT.

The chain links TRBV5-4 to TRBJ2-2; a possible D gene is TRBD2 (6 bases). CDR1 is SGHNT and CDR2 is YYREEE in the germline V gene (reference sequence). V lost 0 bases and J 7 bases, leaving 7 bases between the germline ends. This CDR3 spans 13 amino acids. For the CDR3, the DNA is TGTGCCAGCAGCTTGGCCGGGGGCGGGGAGCTGTTTTTT. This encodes CASSLAGGGELFF.

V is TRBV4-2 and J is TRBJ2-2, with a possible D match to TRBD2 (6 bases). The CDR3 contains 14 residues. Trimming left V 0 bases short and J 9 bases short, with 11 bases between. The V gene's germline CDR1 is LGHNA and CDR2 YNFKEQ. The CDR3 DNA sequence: TGTGCCAGCAGCCAAGATTGGCGGGGAAGGGAGCTGTTTTTT. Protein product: CASSQDWRGRELFF.

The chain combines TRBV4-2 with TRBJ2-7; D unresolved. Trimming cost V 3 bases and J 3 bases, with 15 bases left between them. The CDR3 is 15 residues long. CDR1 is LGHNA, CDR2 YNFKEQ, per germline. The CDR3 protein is CASSQVAGEVYEQYF. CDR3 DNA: TGTGCCAGCAGCCAGGTAGCCGGAGAGGTCTACGAGCAGTACTTC.

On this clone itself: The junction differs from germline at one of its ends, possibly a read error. The CDR3 reads CASSLAGLLDEGQPQHF. For the CDR3, the DNA is TGCGCCAGCAGTTTGGCCGGGCTCTTAGATGAGGGTCAGCCCCAGCATTTT. The chain has TRBV5-1 and TRBJ1-5, with unresolved D. The CDR3 sequence is 17 residues long. CDR1 is SGHRS, CDR2 YFSETQ, per germline. Full variable domain (rest looked up from reference TRBV5-1 and TRBJ1-5): KAGVTQTPRYLIKTRGQQVTLSCSPISGHRSVSWYQQTPGQGLQFLFEYFSETQRNKGNFPGRFSGRQFSNSRSEMNVSTLELGDSALYLCASSLAGLLDEGQPQHFGDGTRLSIL.

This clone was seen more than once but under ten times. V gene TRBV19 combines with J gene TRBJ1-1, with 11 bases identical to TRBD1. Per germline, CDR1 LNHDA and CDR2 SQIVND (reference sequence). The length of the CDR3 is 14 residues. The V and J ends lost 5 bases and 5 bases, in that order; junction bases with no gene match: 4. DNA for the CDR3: TGTGCCAGTAGTCGGACAGGGGGCAGGACTGAAGCTTTCTTT. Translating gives CASSRTGGRTEAFF.

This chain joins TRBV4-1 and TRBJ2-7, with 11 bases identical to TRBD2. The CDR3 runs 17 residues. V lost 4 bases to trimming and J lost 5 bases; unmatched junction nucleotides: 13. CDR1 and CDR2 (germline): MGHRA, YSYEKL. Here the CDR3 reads CASSPRGSGRDQHEQYF. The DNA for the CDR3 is TGCGCCAGCAGCCCCCGAGGTAGCGGGAGGGATCAACACGAGCAGTACTTC.

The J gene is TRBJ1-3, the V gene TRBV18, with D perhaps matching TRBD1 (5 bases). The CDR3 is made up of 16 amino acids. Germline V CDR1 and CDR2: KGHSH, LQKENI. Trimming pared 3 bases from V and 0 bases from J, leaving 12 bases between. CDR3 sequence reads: CASSPSGPHSGNTIYF. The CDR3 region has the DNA TGTGCCAGCTCACCTTCAGGGCCTCACTCTGGAAACACCATATATTTT.

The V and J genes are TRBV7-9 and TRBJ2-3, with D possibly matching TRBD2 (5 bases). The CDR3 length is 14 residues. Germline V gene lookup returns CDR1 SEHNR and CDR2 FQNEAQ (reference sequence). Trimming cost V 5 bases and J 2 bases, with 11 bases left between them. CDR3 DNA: TGTGCCAGCAGCCCGCTAGCCGCCACAGATACGCAGTATTTT. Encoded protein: CASSPLAATDTQYF.

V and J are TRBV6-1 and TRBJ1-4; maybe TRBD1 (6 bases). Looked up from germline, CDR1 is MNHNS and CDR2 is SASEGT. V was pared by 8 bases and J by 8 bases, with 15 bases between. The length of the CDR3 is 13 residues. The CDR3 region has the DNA TGTGCCAGCGAATTCAGGGGTCAGGAAAAACTGTTTTTT. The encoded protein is CASEFRGQEKLFF.

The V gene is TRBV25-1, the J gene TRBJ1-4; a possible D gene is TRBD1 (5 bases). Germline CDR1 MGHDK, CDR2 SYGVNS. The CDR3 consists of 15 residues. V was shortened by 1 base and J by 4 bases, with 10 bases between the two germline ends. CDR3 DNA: TGTGCCAGCAGTGAATTTGGAGACAGTAATGAAAAACTGTTTTTT. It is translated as CASSEFGDSNEKLFF.

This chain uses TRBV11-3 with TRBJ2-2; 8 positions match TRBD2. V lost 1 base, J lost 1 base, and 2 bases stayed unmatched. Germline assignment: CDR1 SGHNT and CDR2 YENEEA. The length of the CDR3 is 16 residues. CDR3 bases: TGTGCCAGCAGCTTAGCCAGCGGGGGGAACACCGGGGAGCTGTTTTTT. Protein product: CASSLASGGNTGELFF.

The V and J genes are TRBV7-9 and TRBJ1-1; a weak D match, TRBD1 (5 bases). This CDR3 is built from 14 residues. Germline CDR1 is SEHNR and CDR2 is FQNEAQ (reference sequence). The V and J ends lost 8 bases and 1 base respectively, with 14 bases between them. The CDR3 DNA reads TGTGCCAGCCTATCGATTGGGGCGAACACTGAAGCTTTCTTT. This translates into CASLSIGANTEAFF.

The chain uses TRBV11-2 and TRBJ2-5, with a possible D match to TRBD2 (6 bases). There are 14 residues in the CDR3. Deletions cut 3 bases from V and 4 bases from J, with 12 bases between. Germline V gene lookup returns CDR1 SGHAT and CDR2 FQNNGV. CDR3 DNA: TGTGCCAGCAGCTTGATGATGGGGGGAGAGACCCAGTACTTC. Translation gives CASSLMMGGETQYF.

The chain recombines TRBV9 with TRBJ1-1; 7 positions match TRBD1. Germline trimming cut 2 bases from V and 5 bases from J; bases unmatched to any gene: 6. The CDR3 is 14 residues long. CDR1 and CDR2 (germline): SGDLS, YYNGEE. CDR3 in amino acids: CASSVGTVGTEAFF. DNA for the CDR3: TGTGCCAGCAGCGTCGGGACAGTTGGGACTGAAGCTTTCTTT.

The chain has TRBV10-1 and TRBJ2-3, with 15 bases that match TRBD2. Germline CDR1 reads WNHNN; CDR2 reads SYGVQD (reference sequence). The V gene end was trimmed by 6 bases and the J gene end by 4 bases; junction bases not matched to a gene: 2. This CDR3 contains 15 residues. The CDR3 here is CASSGTSGRPDTQYF. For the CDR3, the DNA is TGCGCCAGCAGCGGGACTAGCGGGAGGCCAGATACGCAGTATTTT.

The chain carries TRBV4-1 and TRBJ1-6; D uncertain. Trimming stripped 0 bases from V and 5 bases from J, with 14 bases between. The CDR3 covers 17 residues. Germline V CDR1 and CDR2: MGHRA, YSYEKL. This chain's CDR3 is CASSQEAPSYDNSPLHF. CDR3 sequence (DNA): TGCGCCAGCAGCCAAGAGGCCCCTAGCTACGATAATTCACCCCTCCACTTT.

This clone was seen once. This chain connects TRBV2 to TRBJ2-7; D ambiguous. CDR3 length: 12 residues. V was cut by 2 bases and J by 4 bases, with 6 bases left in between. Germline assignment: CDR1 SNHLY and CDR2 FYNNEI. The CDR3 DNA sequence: TGTGCCAGCAGTGAATGGCAATACGAGCAGTACTTC. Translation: CASSEWQYEQYF.

The CDR3 sequence is CASRFRDRESGELFF. As DNA, the CDR3 is TGTGCCAGTAGATTCCGGGACAGGGAGTCCGGGGAGCTGTTTTTT. J is TRBJ2-2 and V is TRBV19; 9 bases align to TRBD1. The length of the CDR3 is 15 residues. Germline CDR1 LNHDA, CDR2 SQIVND (reference sequence). The trim removed 6 bases at V and 6 bases at J, leaving 8 bases unmatched.

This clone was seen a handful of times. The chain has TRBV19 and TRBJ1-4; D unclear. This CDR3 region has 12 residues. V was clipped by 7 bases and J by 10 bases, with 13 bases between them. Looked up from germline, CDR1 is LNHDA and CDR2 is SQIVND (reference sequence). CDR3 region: CASTGVSGKLFF. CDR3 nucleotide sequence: TGTGCCAGTACGGGTGTGTCCGGAAAACTGTTTTTT.

This CDR3 reads CASSFSPGPNTEAFF. The CDR3 DNA sequence: TGTGCCAGCAGCTTTTCTCCAGGGCCAAACACTGAAGCTTTCTTT. V is TRBV5-4 and J is TRBJ1-1, with D tentatively TRBD1 (5 bases). CDR3 length: 15 residues. Germline V gives CDR1 SGHNT, CDR2 YYREEE (reference sequence). Trimming stripped 2 bases from V and 2 bases from J, with 13 bases between.